The entry that follows covers one TCR beta chain sequence. The method was immunoSEQ multiplex PCR; TCRdb's version includes in-frame clones alone and lacks a portion of them. The table has approximately 96,000 clones, about 92% seen once. The CDR3 sequence is 14 residues long. CDR1 is LNHDA, CDR2 SQIVND, per germline (reference sequence). The V and J ends lost 10 bases and 4 bases, in that order; junction bases with no gene match: 10. The sample belongs to a study of T cell changes during pregnancy in multiple sclerosis. This sequence was found in a female donor in good health, enrolled as a control in a pregnancy study. The input for sequencing was peripheral blood, taken after pregnancy. The chain recombines TRBV19 with TRBJ1-5; 7 nucleotides align to TRBD1. The CDR3 DNA reads TGTGCCACGGAAGAGACAGGGTTGAATCAGCCCCAGCATTTT. Protein: CATEETGLNQPQHF.